This T cell receptor beta chain was retrieved from a study of identifying expanded T cells in peripheral blood. Collection occurred without any documented infections or immune events in donors. Of note for this clone: Its antigen is still unknown.

Germline values: CDR1 SNHLY, CDR2 FYNNEI. The CDR3 is 16 residues long. After removal of 2 bases from V and 5 bases from J, the junction contained 9 bases not matched to a gene. TCRdb's copy holds only in-frame clones and misses some; the assay was immunoSEQ multiplex PCR. The sample has about 100,000 clones; approximately 88% are singletons. Overall study findings and caveats: Differentially abundant clones: 1 to 1.5 between replicates, 16.4 at two to three weeks, less than 25 at four.

The sequence came from a person aged 18-69 years in good health. The chain joins TRBV2 to TRBJ2-3, with 8 bases that match TRBD2. Sequences were obtained from blood. The CDR3 nucleotides read TGTGCCAGCAGTGAATGGGAGAGCGGGGGAGTAGATACGCAGTATTTT. Its protein product is CASSEWESGGVDTQYF.